These 26 T cell receptor beta chains share one sample of origin, sequenced in a study of CD8 T cells in ankylosing spondylitis (dated by TCRdb to 2016 to 2017). The protocol used for the library was 5' RACE. The sequencer listed for this sample is Illumina HiSeq 2500. TCRdb passed the public sequencing reads through fastp at Q25 and MiXCR, retaining productive beta sequences. Each record represents a unique CDR3 protein, reported with the most common genes and DNA among its rows. Across this sample there are 200,000 to 300,000 distinct CDR3 sequences, with under 12% seen only once. Less than 3% of the sample rests with the top ten. The sequenced sample consisted of blood, either unsorted or a sorted T cell fraction (not recorded which). The receptors derive from a male donor with ankylosing spondylitis or in good health (not recorded which).

This clonotype occurred many times. The chain recombines TRBV5-1 with TRBJ2-4; 11 positions match TRBD2. Germline-derived CDR1 and CDR2 are SGHRS and YFSETQ. The J segment lost 5 bases and the V segment lost 4 bases, leaving 2 bases of the junction unmatched. The CDR3 sequence is 14 residues long. This chain's CDR3 is CASSVSGGENIQYF. CDR3 coding DNA: TGCGCCAGCAGCGTTAGCGGGGGGGAAAACATTCAGTACTTC. Filled out from reference TRBV5-1 and TRBJ2-4, the complete variable domain reads KAGVTQTPRYLIKTRGQQVTLSCSPISGHRSVSWYQQTPGQGLQFLFEYFSETQRNKGNFPGRFSGRQFSNSRSEMNVSTLELGDSALYLCASSVSGGENIQYFGAGTRLSVL.

This clonotype came up many times. The V call is TRBV6-1, the J call TRBJ1-1; D unclear. The germline V gene encodes CDR1 MNHNS and CDR2 SASEGT. V lost 5 bases and J 9 bases, leaving 16 bases between the germline ends. The CDR3 contains 13 residues. The CDR3 DNA sequence: TGTGCCAGCAGTCCTCGGGCGGGAAAAAAAGCTTTCTTT. Translating it yields CASSPRAGKKAFF.

V is TRBV6-1 and J is TRBJ2-1, with a weak D call TRBD2 (6 bases). This CDR3 has 18 amino acids. V lost 5 bases and J 0 bases, leaving 20 bases between the germline ends. The germline gives CDR1 MNHNS, CDR2 SASEGT. The chain's CDR3 is CASSTLEAGGGSYNEQFF. DNA of the CDR3: TGTGCCAGCAGTACCCTCGAGGCTGGGGGAGGCTCCTACAATGAGCAGTTCTTC.

This clonotype has ten or more counts. V is TRBV20-1 and J is TRBJ2-7; a possible D gene is TRBD1 (6 bases). V lost 2 bases and J lost 1, with 9 bases in between. The germline V gene has CDR1 DFQATT and CDR2 SNEGSKA (reference sequence). The CDR3 consists of 13 residues. As DNA, the CDR3 is TGCAGTGCTAGAAAGGGACATTCCTACGAGCAGTACTTC. This encodes CSARKGHSYEQYF.

In this sample, this clonotype turned up many times. V gene TRBV5-6 combines with J gene TRBJ1-2, with D unclear. The CDR3 is 16 residues long. Trimming removed 0 bases at V and 4 bases at J, with 16 bases between. Germline CDR1 and CDR2: SGHDT and YYEEEE. In nucleotides, the CDR3 is TGTGCCAGCAGCTTGGAGGAAGCTAAACCCATCTATGGCTACACCTTC. This gives the protein CASSLEEAKPIYGYTF.

This clonotype was counted ten times or more. V usage is TRBV12-3 or TRBV12-4 and J usage is TRBJ2-2; no clear D gene. CDR3 length equals 11 residues. V was cut by 5 bases and J by 6 bases, with 4 bases left in between. Written as DNA, the CDR3 is TGTGCCAGCAGTAGTTCCGGGGAGCTGTTTTTT. This sequence encodes CASSSSGELFF.

The rearrangement links TRBV20-1 to TRBJ2-3; D is unclear. Deletions cut 3 bases from V and 0 bases from J, with 10 bases between. Germline lookup yields CDR1 DFQATT and CDR2 SNEGSKA (reference sequence). This CDR3 region has 14 residues. The CDR3 spells CSARIGESTDTQYF. For the CDR3, the DNA is TGCAGTGCTAGGATTGGGGAAAGCACAGATACGCAGTATTTT.

In its sample, this clonotype was seen many times. The rearrangement uses TRBV12-3 or TRBV12-4 and TRBJ2-7, with 8 bases lining up with TRBD1. This CDR3 is built from 13 residues. J was trimmed by 5 bases and V by 3 bases; bases with no gene match: 3. The CDR3 DNA sequence: TGTGCCAGCAGTTTCGACAGGGGCCACGAGCAGTACTTC. Its translation is CASSFDRGHEQYF.

Many counts were recorded for this clonotype. The chain links TRBV7-2 to TRBJ1-1; D gene uncertain. The CDR3 runs to 16 residues. Germline V lookup: CDR1 SGHTA, CDR2 FQGNSA. The V gene lost 3 bases and the J gene lost 0 bases, with 14 bases spanning the gap. The CDR3 nucleotides read TGTGCCAGCAGCTTCGCCAGCGCCTCTATGAACACTGAAGCTTTCTTT. It encodes CASSFASASMNTEAFF.

This clonotype has a count of ten or more. The J gene is TRBJ1-4, the V gene TRBV6-5; D remains ambiguous. V lost 5 bases and J lost 0, with 10 bases in between. Germline V gene lookup returns CDR1 MNHEY and CDR2 SVGAGI. The CDR3 extends over 15 amino acids. CDR3 residues: CASSTLGTTNEKLFF. The DNA of the CDR3 is TGTGCCAGCAGTACTCTCGGGACAACTAATGAAAAACTGTTTTTT.

DNA of the CDR3: TGTGCCAGCAGGATCGGGGCACTCGAGCAGTACTTC. This gives the protein CASRIGALEQYF. The V call is TRBV7-9, the J call TRBJ2-7; D may correspond to TRBD1 or TRBD2 (5 bases each). The CDR3 loop spans 12 amino acids. Trimming pared 6 bases from V and 6 bases from J, leaving 12 bases between. Germline values: CDR1 SEHNR, CDR2 FQNEAQ (reference sequence).

At least ten counts were recorded for this clonotype. The chain combines TRBV20-1 with TRBJ1-1; D gene unclear. The CDR3 is made up of 10 amino acids. V was shortened by 6 bases and J by 1 base, with 3 bases between the two germline ends. The germline gives CDR1 DFQATT, CDR2 SNEGSKA (reference sequence). The chain's CDR3 is CSAGNTEAFF. The CDR3 DNA is TGCAGTGCGGGGAACACTGAAGCTTTCTTT.

Only a few counts were recorded for this clonotype. In DNA form, the CDR3 reads TGTGCCAGCACCGAGGGCTCTAGCGGGTTCTCGAGGGGTAAAGAGACCCAGTACTTC. Translation gives CASTEGSSGFSRGKETQYF. The gene calls are TRBV11-2 and TRBJ2-5, with 8 bases identical to TRBD2. CDR3 length: 19 residues. CDR1 is SGHAT, CDR2 FQNNGV, per germline. V gave up 7 bases and J gave up 3 bases; unmatched junction bases: 22.

The chain links TRBV7-2 to TRBJ2-5; a possible D gene is TRBD2 (7 bases). The CDR3 runs to 14 residues. The V gene lost 5 bases and the J gene lost 4 bases, with 14 bases spanning the gap. The germline V gene has CDR1 SGHTA and CDR2 FQGNSA. The CDR3 reads CASSPGGAGETQYF. DNA of the CDR3: TGTGCCAGCAGCCCTGGGGGGGCCGGAGAGACCCAGTACTTC.

The table lists this clonotype with a few counts. The chain links TRBV5-1 to TRBJ1-1; D might be TRBD1 (5 bases). Germline V CDR1 and CDR2: SGHRS, YFSETQ. This CDR3 contains 15 residues. Trimming cost V 5 bases and J 3 bases, with 17 bases left between them. The CDR3 sequence is CASRDEGRSDTEAFF. CDR3 DNA: TGCGCCAGCAGGGACGAGGGGAGGAGTGACACTGAAGCTTTCTTT.

The table lists this clonotype with many counts. The chain employs TRBV20-1 and TRBJ2-5; TRBD1 aligns across 7 bases. There are 13 residues in the CDR3. The V and J ends lost 6 bases and 5 bases, in that order; junction bases with no gene match: 9. Looked up from germline, CDR1 is DFQATT and CDR2 is SNEGSKA (reference sequence). The CDR3 DNA reads TGCAGTGCACCAAAAGGGGGCAGGGAGACCCAGTACTTC. Its translation is CSAPKGGRETQYF.

This clonotype has at least ten counts. In DNA form, the CDR3 reads TGTGCCAGTACCAAAGGGGGGGGCAATCAGCCCCAGCATTTT. Translating gives CASTKGGGNQPQHF. The V gene is TRBV19, the J gene TRBJ1-5; D is possibly TRBD1 (6 bases). The germline V gene encodes CDR1 LNHDA and CDR2 SQIVND (reference sequence). The V end lost 7 bases, the J end lost 2 bases, and 12 bases lay between the germline ends. The CDR3 runs to 14 residues.

In this sample, this clonotype turned up many times. This chain joins TRBV7-6 and TRBJ1-1; 7 bases match TRBD1. This CDR3 has 15 amino acids. Germline CDR1 reads SGHVS; CDR2 reads FNYEAQ. J lost 0 bases, V lost 5 bases, and 6 bases had no gene match. CDR3 residues: CASSQTGQMNTEAFF. DNA of the CDR3: TGTGCCAGCAGCCAAACGGGACAGATGAACACTGAAGCTTTCTTT.

This clonotype has a count of ten or more. The gene calls are TRBV11-2 and TRBJ1-4, with unresolved D. The germline gives CDR1 SGHAT, CDR2 FQNNGV. The CDR3 extends over 13 amino acids. Trimming removed 10 bases at V and 8 bases at J, with 17 bases between. The CDR3 spells CATRRWGGEKLFF. CDR3 in DNA: TGTGCCACCCGGAGGTGGGGAGGGGAAAAACTGTTTTTT. Complete variable domain (other parts from reference TRBV11-2 and TRBJ1-4): EAGVAQSPRYKIIEKRQSVAFWCNPISGHATLYWYQQILGQGPKLLIQFQNNGVVDDSQLPKDRFSAERLKGVDSTLKIQPAKLEDSAVYLCATRRWGGEKLFFGSGTQLSVL.

The chain is built from TRBV5-1 and TRBJ2-1, with D maybe TRBD1 (5 bases). The CDR3 runs 14 residues. Germline CDR1 reads SGHRS; CDR2 reads YFSETQ. V lost 0 bases to trimming and J lost 5 bases, with 9 bases between them. This chain's CDR3 is CASSLALDNNEQFF. As DNA, the CDR3 is TGCGCCAGCAGCTTGGCCTTGGACAACAATGAGCAGTTCTTC.

The CDR3 DNA follows: TGTGCCAGCAGCCAAGCGCAGAACACCGGGGAGCTGTTTTTT. Amino acid sequence: CASSQAQNTGELFF. The genes are TRBV4-2 and TRBJ2-2; D uncertain. The germline gives CDR1 LGHNA, CDR2 YNFKEQ. Trimming stripped 1 base from V and 1 base from J, with 4 bases between. The CDR3 extends over 14 amino acids.

Many counts were recorded for this clonotype. This chain links TRBV12-3 or TRBV12-4 with TRBJ2-1, with D perhaps TRBD1 (7 bases). V shed 3 bases and J shed 3 bases, with 12 bases lying between them. CDR3 length: 15 residues. The CDR3 coding sequence is TGTGCCAGCAGTTTTGCAGGGGGAGGCTACAATGAGCAGTTCTTC. Translating gives CASSFAGGGYNEQFF.

This clonotype was counted many times. This chain's CDR3 is CASSLAGGGLETQYF. CDR3 sequence (DNA): TGTGCCAGCAGTCTAGCGGGGGGGGGATTAGAGACCCAGTACTTC. This chain connects TRBV9 to TRBJ2-5, with TRBD2 matching 12 bases. Unmatched junction bases numbered 6, after V lost 5 bases and J lost 4 bases. This CDR3 comprises 15 residues. The V gene's germline CDR1 is SGDLS and CDR2 YYNGEE.

The chain uses TRBV10-3 and TRBJ2-2; maybe TRBD1 (5 bases). The germline V gene has CDR1 ENHRY and CDR2 SYGVKD. V lost 3 bases to trimming and J lost 6 bases, with 5 bases between them. The CDR3 runs 12 residues. In DNA, the CDR3 is TGTGCCATCAGTGACAGGGCCGGGGAGCTGTTTTTT. It specifies CAISDRAGELFF.

This clonotype occurred many times. CDR3 DNA: TGTGCCAGCACCGGGGGGGCCACTGAAGCTTTCTTT. This codes for CASTGGATEAFF. The gene calls are TRBV12-3 or TRBV12-4 and TRBJ1-1, with a tentative D call TRBD1 (6 bases). CDR3 size: 12 residues. V was trimmed by 7 bases and J by 4 bases, leaving 10 bases between them.

The rearrangement joins TRBV5-6 to TRBJ1-1; a possible D gene is TRBD1 (5 bases). The CDR3 covers 13 residues. V was pared by 0 bases and J by 6 bases, with 9 bases between. CDR1 is SGHDT and CDR2 is YYEEEE in the germline V gene. The CDR3 DNA is TGTGCCAGCAGCTTGGGGGGGGGAGCTGAAGCTTTCTTT. This sequence encodes CASSLGGGAEAFF.